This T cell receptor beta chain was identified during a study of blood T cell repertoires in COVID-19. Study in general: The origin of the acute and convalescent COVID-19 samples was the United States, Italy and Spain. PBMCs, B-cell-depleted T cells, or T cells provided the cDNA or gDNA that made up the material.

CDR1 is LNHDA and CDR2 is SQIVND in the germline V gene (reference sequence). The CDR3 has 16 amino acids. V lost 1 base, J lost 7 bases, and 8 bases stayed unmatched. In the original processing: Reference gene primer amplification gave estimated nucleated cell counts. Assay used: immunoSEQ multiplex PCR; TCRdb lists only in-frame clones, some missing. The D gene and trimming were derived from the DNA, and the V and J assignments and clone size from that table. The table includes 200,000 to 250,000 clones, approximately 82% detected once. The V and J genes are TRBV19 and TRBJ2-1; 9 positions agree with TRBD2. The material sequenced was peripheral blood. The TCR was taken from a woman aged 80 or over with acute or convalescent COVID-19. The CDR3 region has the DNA TGTGCCAGTAGTATAGGGTCTAGCGGGACTAAGAATGAGCAGTTCTTC. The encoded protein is CASSIGSSGTKNEQFF.